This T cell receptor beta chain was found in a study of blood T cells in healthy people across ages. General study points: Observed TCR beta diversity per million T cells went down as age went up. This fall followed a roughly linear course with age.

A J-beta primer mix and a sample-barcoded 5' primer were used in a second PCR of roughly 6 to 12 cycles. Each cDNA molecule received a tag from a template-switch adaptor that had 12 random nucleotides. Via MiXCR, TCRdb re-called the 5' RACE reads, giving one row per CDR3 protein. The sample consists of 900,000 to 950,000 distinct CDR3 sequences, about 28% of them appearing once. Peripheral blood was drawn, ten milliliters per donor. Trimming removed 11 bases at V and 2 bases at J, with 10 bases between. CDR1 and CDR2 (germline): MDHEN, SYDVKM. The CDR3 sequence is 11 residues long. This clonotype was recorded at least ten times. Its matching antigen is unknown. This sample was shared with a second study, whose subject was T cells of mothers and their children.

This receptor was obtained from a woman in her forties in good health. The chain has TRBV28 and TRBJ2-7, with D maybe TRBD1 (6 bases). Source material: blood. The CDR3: CAWGQTYEQYF. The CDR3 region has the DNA TGTGCCTGGGGGCAGACCTACGAGCAGTACTTC.